The clone carrying this T cell receptor (beta chain) was observed once. The data belong to a study of T cell changes during pregnancy in multiple sclerosis. Sequencing was performed with immunoSEQ multiplex PCR; in TCRdb, only in-frame clones are kept and a portion is missing. The sample has 40,000 to 50,000 clones, approximately 95% seen once. V lost 4 bases and J lost 4; bases outside the gene matches: 5. Looked up from germline, CDR1 is ENHRY and CDR2 is SYGVKD. The CDR3 spans 15 residues. The rearrangement joins TRBV10-3 to TRBJ2-3, with TRBD1 matching 10 bases. The sequence came from a female donor with multiple sclerosis, enrolled in a pregnancy study. This material consisted of CD4+ T cells from peripheral blood mononuclear cells, taken in the third trimester of pregnancy. This CDR3 is CAISGDRGLADTQYF. As DNA, the CDR3 is TGTGCCATCAGTGGGGACAGGGGATTGGCAGATACGCAGTATTTT.